This T cell receptor beta chain was obtained from a study of blood T cell repertoires in COVID-19. Enrolled through a virtual design, the participants were between 18 and 89 years of age and came from 24 US areas. Allocation to cohorts depended on clinical history reported by the participants. Recovery among Cohort 3 donors was established by two negative PCRs, clearance, or symptom resolution. The method was immunoSEQ multiplex PCR; TCRdb's version includes in-frame clones alone and lacks a portion of them. The sample lists about 300,000 clones; around 86% were seen once. Germline CDR1 is SGHDN and CDR2 is FVKESK. The CDR3 consists of 13 residues. V was pared by 3 bases and J by 7 bases, with 12 bases between.

This clonotype was sampled from a woman between 18 and 30 years old who had recovered from COVID-19. The sequenced sample consisted of PBMCs or T cells enriched from blood (not recorded which). The gene calls are TRBV14 and TRBJ1-2, with D uncertain. The CDR3 spells CASSHTAPGGYTF. CDR3 sequence (DNA): TGTGCCAGCAGCCATACCGCCCCGGGTGGCTACACCTTC.